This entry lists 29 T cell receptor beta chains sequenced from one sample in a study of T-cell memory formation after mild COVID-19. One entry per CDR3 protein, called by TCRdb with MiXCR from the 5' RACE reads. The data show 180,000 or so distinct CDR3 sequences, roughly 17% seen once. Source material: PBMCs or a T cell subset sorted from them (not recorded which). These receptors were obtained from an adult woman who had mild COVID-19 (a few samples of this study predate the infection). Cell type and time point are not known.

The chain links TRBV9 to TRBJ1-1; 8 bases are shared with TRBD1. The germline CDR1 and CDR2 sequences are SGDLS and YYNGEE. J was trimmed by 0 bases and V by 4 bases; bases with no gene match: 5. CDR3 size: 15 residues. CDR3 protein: CASSTQGGVNTEAFF. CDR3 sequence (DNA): TGTGCCAGCAGCACACAGGGGGGTGTGAACACTGAAGCTTTCTTT. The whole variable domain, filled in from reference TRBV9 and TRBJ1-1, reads DSGVTQTPKHLITATGQRVTLRCSPRSGDLSVYWYQQSLDQGLQFLIQYYNGEERAKGNILERFSAQQFPDLHSELNLSSLELGDSALYFCASSTQGGVNTEAFFGQGTRLTVV.

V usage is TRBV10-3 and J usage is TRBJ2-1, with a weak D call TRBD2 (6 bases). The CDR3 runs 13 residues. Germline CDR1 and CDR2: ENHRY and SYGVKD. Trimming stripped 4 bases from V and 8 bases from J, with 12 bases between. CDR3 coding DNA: TGTGCCATCAGTGGGGGGGACGTAGATGAGCAGTTCTTC. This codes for CAISGGDVDEQFF.

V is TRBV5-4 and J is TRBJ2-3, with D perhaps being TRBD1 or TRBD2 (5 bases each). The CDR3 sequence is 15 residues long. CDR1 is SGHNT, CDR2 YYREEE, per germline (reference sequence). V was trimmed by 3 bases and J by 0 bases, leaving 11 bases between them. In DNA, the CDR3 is TGTGCCAGCAGCTCGGGACGCGGAAGCACAGATACGCAGTATTTT. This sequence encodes CASSSGRGSTDTQYF.

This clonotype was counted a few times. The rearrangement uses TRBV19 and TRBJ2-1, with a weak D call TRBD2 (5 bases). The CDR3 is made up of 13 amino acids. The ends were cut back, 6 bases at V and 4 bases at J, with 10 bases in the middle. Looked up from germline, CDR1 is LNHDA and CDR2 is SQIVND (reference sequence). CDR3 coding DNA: TGTGCCAGTAGCAACGGGAATTACAATGAGCAGTTCTTC. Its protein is CASSNGNYNEQFF.

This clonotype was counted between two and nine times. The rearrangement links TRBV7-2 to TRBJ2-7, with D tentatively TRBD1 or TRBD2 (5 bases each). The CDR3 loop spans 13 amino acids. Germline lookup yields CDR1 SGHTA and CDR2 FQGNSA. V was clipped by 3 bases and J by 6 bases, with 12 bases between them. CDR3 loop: CASSFARDLEQYF. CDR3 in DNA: TGTGCCAGCAGCTTCGCCCGGGACCTCGAGCAGTACTTC.

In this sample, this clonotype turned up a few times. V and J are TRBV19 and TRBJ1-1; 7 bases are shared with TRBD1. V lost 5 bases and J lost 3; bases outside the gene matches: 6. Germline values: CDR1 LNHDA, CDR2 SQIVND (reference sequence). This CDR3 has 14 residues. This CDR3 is CASSHTGVDTEAFF. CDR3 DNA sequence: TGTGCCAGTAGTCATACAGGGGTCGACACTGAAGCTTTCTTT.

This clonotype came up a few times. The CDR3 here is CASRRTGTSGSREQYF. CDR3 nucleotide sequence: TGTGCCAGCAGAAGGACCGGGACTAGCGGGAGCAGGGAGCAGTACTTC. V and J are TRBV6-5 and TRBJ2-7; 14 nucleotides line up with TRBD2. Germline assignment: CDR1 MNHEY and CDR2 SVGAGI. V lost 6 bases to trimming and J lost 7 bases; unmatched junction nucleotides: 11. This CDR3 contains 16 residues.

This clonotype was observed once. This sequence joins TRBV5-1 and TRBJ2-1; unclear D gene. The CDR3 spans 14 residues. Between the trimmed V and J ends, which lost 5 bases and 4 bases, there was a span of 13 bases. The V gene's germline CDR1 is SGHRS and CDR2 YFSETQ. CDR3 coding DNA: TGCGCCAGCAGTAGCTACGAACTATACAATGAGCAGTTCTTC. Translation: CASSSYELYNEQFF.

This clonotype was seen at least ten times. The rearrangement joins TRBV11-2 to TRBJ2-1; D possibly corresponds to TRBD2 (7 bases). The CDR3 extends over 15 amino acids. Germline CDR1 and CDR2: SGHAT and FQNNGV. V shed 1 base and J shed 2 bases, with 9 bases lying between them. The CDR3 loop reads CASSLVGGPYNEQFF. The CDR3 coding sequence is TGTGCCAGCAGCTTAGTCGGGGGGCCCTACAATGAGCAGTTCTTC.

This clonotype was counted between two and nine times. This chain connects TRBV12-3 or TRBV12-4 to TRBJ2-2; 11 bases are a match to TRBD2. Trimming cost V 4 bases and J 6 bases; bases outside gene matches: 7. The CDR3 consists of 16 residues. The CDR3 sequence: CASSSRPTSGAGELFF. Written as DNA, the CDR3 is TGTGCCAGCAGTTCTCGACCGACTAGCGGGGCCGGGGAGCTGTTTTTT.

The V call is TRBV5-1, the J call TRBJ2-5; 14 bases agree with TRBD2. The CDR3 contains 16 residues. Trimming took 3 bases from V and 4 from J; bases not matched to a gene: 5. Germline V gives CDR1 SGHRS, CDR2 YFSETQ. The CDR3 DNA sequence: TGCGCCAGCAGCTCCGGACTAGCGGGAGGAGGAGAGACCCAGTACTTC. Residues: CASSSGLAGGGETQYF.

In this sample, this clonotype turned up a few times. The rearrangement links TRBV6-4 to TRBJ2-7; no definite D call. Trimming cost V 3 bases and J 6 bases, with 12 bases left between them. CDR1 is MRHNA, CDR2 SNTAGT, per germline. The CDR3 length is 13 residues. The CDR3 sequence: CASSEVDGFEQYF. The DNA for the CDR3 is TGTGCCAGCAGTGAAGTCGACGGCTTCGAGCAGTACTTC.

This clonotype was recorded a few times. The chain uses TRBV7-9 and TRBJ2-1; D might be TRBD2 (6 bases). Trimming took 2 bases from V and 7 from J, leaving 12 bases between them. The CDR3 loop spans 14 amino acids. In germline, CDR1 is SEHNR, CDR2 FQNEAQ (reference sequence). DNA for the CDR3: TGTGCCAGCAGCTTACCTGGGACTTCAAATGAGCAGTTCTTC. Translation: CASSLPGTSNEQFF.

The CDR3 sequence: CSASRGGSTDTQYF. CDR3 coding DNA: TGCAGTGCTAGCAGGGGGGGGAGCACAGATACGCAGTATTTT. J is TRBJ2-3 and V is TRBV20-1; D assignment may be TRBD1 or TRBD2 (7 bases each). The germline V gene encodes CDR1 DFQATT and CDR2 SNEGSKA (reference sequence). V gave up 3 bases and J gave up 0 bases, with 10 bases separating them. The CDR3 runs to 14 residues.

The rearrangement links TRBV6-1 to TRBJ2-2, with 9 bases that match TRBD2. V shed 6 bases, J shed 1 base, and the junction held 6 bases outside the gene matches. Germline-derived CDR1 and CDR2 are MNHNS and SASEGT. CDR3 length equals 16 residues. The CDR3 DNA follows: TGTGCCAGCAGAGATAGCGGGAGATTGAACACCGGGGAGCTGTTTTTT. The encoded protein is CASRDSGRLNTGELFF.

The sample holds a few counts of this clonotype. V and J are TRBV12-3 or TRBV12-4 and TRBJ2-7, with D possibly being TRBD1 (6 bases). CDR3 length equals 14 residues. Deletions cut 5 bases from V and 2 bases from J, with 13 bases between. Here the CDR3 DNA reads TGTGCCAGCAGTCCGTCCGGGACAACCTACGAGCAGTACTTC. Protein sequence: CASSPSGTTYEQYF.

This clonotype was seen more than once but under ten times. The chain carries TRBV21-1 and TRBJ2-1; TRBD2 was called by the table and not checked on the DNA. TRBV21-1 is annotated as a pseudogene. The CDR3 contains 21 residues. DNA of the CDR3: TGTGCCAGCAGCAAAGACCATGCTAGCGGGAAATCCCGCTTCTCCTACAATGAGCAGTTCTTC. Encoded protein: CASSKDHASGKSRFSYNEQFF.

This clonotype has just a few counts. The DNA of the CDR3 is TGCGCCAGCAGCACAACAGGCGGCTACGAGCAGTACTTC. It translates to CASSTTGGYEQYF. The chain recombines TRBV5-1 with TRBJ2-7; weak D call: TRBD1 (5 bases). The germline V and J ends were trimmed by 4 bases and 3 bases, with 11 bases remaining between them. Per germline, CDR1 SGHRS and CDR2 YFSETQ. This CDR3 comprises 13 residues.

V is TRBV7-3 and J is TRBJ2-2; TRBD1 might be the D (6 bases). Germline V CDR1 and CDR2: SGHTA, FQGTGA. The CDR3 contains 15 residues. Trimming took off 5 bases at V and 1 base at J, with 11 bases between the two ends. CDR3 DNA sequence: TGTGCCAGCAGCCGGGACACATGGAACACCGGGGAGCTGTTTTTT. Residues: CASSRDTWNTGELFF.

CDR3 amino acids: CASSQVRDAETQYF. Here the CDR3 DNA reads TGTGCCAGCAGCCAAGTCCGTGATGCGGAGACCCAGTACTTC. J is TRBJ2-5 and V is TRBV4-2, with D hard to call. From germline, CDR1 is LGHNA and CDR2 YNFKEQ. The CDR3 is made up of 14 amino acids. The V gene lost 1 base and the J gene lost 5 bases, with 11 bases spanning the gap.

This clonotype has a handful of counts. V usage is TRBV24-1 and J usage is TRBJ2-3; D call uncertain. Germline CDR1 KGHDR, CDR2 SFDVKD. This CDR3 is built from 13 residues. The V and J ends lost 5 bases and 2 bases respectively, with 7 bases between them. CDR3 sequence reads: CATSARPTDTQYF. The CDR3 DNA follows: TGTGCCACCAGTGCGAGGCCCACAGATACGCAGTATTTT.

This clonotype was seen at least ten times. CDR3 sequence (DNA): TGCGCCAGCACGTTGCGCAATGAGCAGTTCTTC. This sequence encodes CASTLRNEQFF. The chain is built from TRBV5-1 and TRBJ2-1; D unresolved. Germline CDR1 is SGHRS and CDR2 is YFSETQ. The CDR3 totals 11 residues. Trimming took off 6 bases at V and 6 bases at J, with 7 bases between the two ends.

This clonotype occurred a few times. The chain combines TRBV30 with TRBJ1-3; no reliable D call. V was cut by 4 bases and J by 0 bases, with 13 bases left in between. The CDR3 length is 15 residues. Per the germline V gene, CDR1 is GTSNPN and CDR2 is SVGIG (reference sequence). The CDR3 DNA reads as TGTGCCTGGACCAAGATTCGCCTCTCTGGAAACACCATATATTTT. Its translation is CAWTKIRLSGNTIYF.

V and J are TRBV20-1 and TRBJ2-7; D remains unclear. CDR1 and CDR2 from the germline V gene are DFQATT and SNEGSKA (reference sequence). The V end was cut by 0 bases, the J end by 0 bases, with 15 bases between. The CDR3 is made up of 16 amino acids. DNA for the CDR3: TGCAGTGCTAGAGATCTCAAGCGCGGTAGCTCCTACGAGCAGTACTTC. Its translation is CSARDLKRGSSYEQYF.

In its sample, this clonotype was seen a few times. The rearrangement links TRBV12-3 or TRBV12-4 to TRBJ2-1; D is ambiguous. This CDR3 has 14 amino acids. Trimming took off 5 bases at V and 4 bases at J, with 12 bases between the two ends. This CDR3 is CASSPDAAYNEQFF. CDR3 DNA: TGTGCCAGCAGTCCCGATGCGGCTTACAATGAGCAGTTCTTC.

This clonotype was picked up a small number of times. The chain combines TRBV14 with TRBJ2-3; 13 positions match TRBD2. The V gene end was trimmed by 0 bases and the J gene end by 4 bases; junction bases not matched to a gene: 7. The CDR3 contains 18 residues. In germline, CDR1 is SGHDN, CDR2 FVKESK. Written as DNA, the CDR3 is TGTGCCAGCAGCCAAGATCGGAGGACTAGCGGGAGAGCAGATACGCAGTATTTT. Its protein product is CASSQDRRTSGRADTQYF.

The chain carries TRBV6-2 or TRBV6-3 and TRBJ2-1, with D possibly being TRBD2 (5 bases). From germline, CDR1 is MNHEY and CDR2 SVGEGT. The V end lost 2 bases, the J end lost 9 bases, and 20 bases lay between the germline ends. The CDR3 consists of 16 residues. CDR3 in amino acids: CASSYAGWSRPVEQFF. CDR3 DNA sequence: TGTGCCAGCAGTTACGCGGGCTGGAGCCGTCCTGTTGAGCAGTTCTTC.

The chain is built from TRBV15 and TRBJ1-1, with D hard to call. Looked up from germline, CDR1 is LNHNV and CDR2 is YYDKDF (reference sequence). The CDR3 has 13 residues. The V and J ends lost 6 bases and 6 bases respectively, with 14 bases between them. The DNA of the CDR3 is TGTGCCACCAGACGGAGAGGAGGCGCTGAAGCTTTCTTT. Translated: CATRRRGGAEAFF.

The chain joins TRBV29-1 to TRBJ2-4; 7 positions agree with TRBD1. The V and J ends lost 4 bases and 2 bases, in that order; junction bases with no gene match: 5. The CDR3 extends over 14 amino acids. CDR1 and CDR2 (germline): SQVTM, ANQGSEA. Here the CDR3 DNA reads TGCAGCGTTGTAGGGGGCGCGACCAAAAACATTCAGTACTTC. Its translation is CSVVGGATKNIQYF.